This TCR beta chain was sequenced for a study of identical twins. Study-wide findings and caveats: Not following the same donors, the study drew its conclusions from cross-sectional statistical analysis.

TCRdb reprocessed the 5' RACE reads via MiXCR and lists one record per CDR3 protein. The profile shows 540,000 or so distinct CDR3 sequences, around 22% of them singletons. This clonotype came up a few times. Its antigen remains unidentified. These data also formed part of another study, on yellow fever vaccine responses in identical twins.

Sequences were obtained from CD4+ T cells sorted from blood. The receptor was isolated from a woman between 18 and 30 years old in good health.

The CDR3 bases are TGTGCCAGCAGTTTACCGACAGGGGGCGAGACCCAGTACTTC. It translates to CASSLPTGGETQYF. The chain uses TRBV28 and TRBJ2-5; TRBD1 aligns across 10 bases. Germline CDR1 MDHEN, CDR2 SYDVKM. The length of the CDR3 is 14 residues. J gave up 5 bases and V 2 bases, and 2 bases lay outside the gene matches.